Below, one TCR beta chain is given with its context. Its specificity is not known. Expressed TCRB transcripts were sequenced because the entire RNA isolate underwent reverse transcription. Read counts averaged about 3.57 million for samples of naive, central memory and regulatory T cells. The data were produced by immunoSEQ multiplex PCR, yet TCRdb's version contains in-frame clones alone and is incomplete. The data show about 150,000 clones, 11% seen once. The sample comes from a study of beta chain features in type 1 diabetes. CDR1 and CDR2 (germline): SGHTA, FQGNSA. CDR3 length: 12 residues. Trimming removed 6 bases at V and 7 bases at J, with 10 bases between. Overall study results and limits: Type 1 diabetes patients showed a moderate but significant shortening of TCRB CDR3s in all four CD4+ subsets.

The sample was central memory CD4+ T cells from blood. This clonotype was sampled from a man aged 18 to 30 in good health. The chain is built from TRBV7-2 and TRBJ2-1, with D possibly TRBD1 on 5 matching bases. CDR3 in amino acids: CASREQANEQFF. The CDR3 DNA follows: TGTGCCAGCAGGGAACAGGCGAATGAGCAGTTCTTC.